What follows is one T cell receptor (beta chain) and its context. Authors' methods: Estimation of nucleated cell counts relied on the amplification of reference gene primers. Sequenced by immunoSEQ multiplex PCR; TCRdb stores in-frame clones only, minus some. V and J calls and clone size follow that table, whereas D and trimming were derived from the DNA. The sample has approximately 260,000 clones; roughly four fifths are singletons. The sample is drawn from a study of blood T cell repertoires in COVID-19. The TCR was taken from a man between 25 and 39 years old with acute COVID-19. The sample comprised PBMCs or T cells enriched from blood (not recorded which).

The CDR3 DNA sequence: TGCGCCAGCAGCTTGTTAGAAGGGGCAACTTTCTTT. Translated, it gives CASSLLEGATFF. The chain uses TRBV5-1 and TRBJ1-1; D is possibly TRBD1 (5 bases). Germline V CDR1 and CDR2: SGHRS, YFSETQ. The CDR3 spans 12 residues. The V end lost 1 base, the J end lost 12 bases, and 13 bases lay between the germline ends.